A selection of T cell receptor beta chains follows, all from one sample in a study of cytomegalovirus exposure and HLA in healthy donors. Profiled with immunoSEQ multiplex PCR; TCRdb holds only in-frame clones, not every one. The data show about 190,000 clones, 65% to 85% seen once. The sequenced material came from PBMCs. These receptors all stem from a woman in her thirties in good health and CMV-seropositive. CDR3s include the opening cysteine and the closing phenylalanine or tryptophan. Each record gives: D gene, J gene, clone size, V gene, CDR3 protein, CDR3 DNA. A D gene is named only where the DNA matches it firmly. Size is omitted from some rows. Given values are once, few, many or a class for expanded clones.

D: .; J: TRBJ1-4; size: .; V: TRBV4-2; CDR3: CASSQGGDSKKLFF; DNA: TGTGCCAGCAGCCAAGGGGGGGACTCCAAAAAACTGTTTTTT
D: TRBD1; J: TRBJ2-7; size: few; V: TRBV5-5; CDR3: CASSLGTGVYEQYF; DNA: TGTGCCAGCAGCTTAGGGACAGGGGTCTACGAGCAGTACTTC
D: .; J: TRBJ1-6; size: few; V: TRBV11-2; CDR3: CASSLRDSPLHF; DNA: TGTGCCAGCAGCTTACGGGATTCACCCCTCCACTTT
D: .; J: TRBJ1-2; size: .; V: TRBV14; CDR3: CASSQAIRRGGPLGYTF; DNA: TGTGCCAGCAGCCAAGCTATCCGGAGGGGGGGCCCGTTGGGCTACACCTTC
D: .; J: TRBJ1-1; size: .; V: TRBV27; CDR3: CASSLAPTGIVNTEAFF; DNA: TGTGCCAGCAGTTTAGCACCTACAGGGATTGTGAACACTGAAGCTTTCTTT
D: TRBD1; J: TRBJ1-1; size: .; V: TRBV6-1; CDR3: CASSRGRGAFF; DNA: TGTGCCAGCAGTAGGGGGCGCGGAGCTTTCTTT
D: .; J: TRBJ2-1; size: few; V: TRBV2; CDR3: CASPTGDYNEQFF; DNA: TGTGCCAGTCCTACAGGAGACTACAATGAGCAGTTCTTC
D: .; J: TRBJ2-5; size: .; V: TRBV25-1; CDR3: CASSEGLWGIGETQYF; DNA: TGTGCCAGCAGTGAGGGACTTTGGGGAATCGGAGAGACCCAGTACTTC
D: .; J: TRBJ2-1; size: once; V: TRBV5-1; CDR3: CASSFPRGFYNEQFF; DNA: TGCGCCAGCAGCTTCCCTAGGGGTTTCTACAATGAGCAGTTCTTC
D: .; J: TRBJ1-4; size: .; V: TRBV9; CDR3: CASSVDPARGVKLFF; DNA: TGTGCCAGCAGCGTAGATCCGGCTCGGGGGGTAAAACTGTTTTTT
D: .; J: TRBJ2-5; size: .; V: TRBV7-8; CDR3: CASSLEGPRQETQYF; DNA: TGTGCCAGCAGCTTAGAGGGTCCGAGACAGGAGACCCAGTACTTC
D: .; J: TRBJ1-5; size: .; V: TRBV7-6; CDR3: CASSLAPNQPQHF; DNA: TGTGCCAGCAGCTTAGCTCCGAATCAGCCCCAGCATTTT
D: .; J: TRBJ2-1; size: .; V: TRBV6-1; CDR3: CASSPGANEQFF; DNA: TGTGCCAGCAGCCCCGGTGCAAATGAGCAGTTCTTC
D: TRBD2; J: TRBJ2-7; size: .; V: TRBV10-2; CDR3: CASSEALAGSYEQYF; DNA: TGCGCCAGCAGTGAGGCCCTAGCGGGGTCCTACGAGCAGTACTTC
D: TRBD1; J: TRBJ2-3; size: .; V: TRBV9; CDR3: CASSQRDRAYTDTQYF; DNA: TGTGCCAGCAGCCAACGGGACAGAGCCTACACAGATACGCAGTATTTT
D: .; J: TRBJ1-5; size: .; V: TRBV28; CDR3: CAVQTGNQPQHF; DNA: TGTGCCGTCCAGACTGGAAATCAGCCCCAGCATTTT
D: .; J: TRBJ1-1; size: once; V: TRBV5-4; CDR3: CASNQPGGAGKAFF; DNA: TGTGCCAGCAACCAACCCGGGGGGGCAGGTAAAGCTTTCTTT
D: TRBD2; J: TRBJ2-7; size: .; V: TRBV7-2; CDR3: CASSPLVRGGFHEQYF; DNA: TGTGCCAGCAGCCCACTTGTGCGGGGGGGCTTCCACGAGCAGTACTTC
D: TRBD1; J: TRBJ1-5; size: .; V: TRBV19; CDR3: CASSGDRGGGSHF; DNA: TGTGCCAGTAGTGGGGACAGGGGTGGGGGTTCGCATTTT
D: .; J: TRBJ1-1; size: .; V: TRBV5-1; CDR3: CASRPYSEDTEAFF; DNA: TGCGCCAGCAGACCCTATTCCGAGGACACTGAAGCTTTCTTT
D: TRBD1; J: TRBJ2-1; size: .; V: TRBV27; CDR3: CASSLSTGGYNEQFF; DNA: TGTGCCAGCAGTTTATCAACAGGGGGCTACAATGAGCAGTTCTTC
D: .; J: TRBJ2-1; size: .; V: TRBV5-3; CDR3: CARTSPTRVYEQFF; DNA: TGTGCCAGGACCTCGCCGACTAGAGTTTACGAGCAGTTCTTC
D: .; J: TRBJ2-5; size: .; V: TRBV7-9; CDR3: CASSLMNGQETQYF; DNA: TGTGCCAGCAGCTTAATGAACGGGCAAGAGACCCAGTACTTC
D: .; J: TRBJ1-1; size: once; V: TRBV6-5; CDR3: CASSYEAGATEAFF; DNA: TGTGCCAGCAGTTACGAAGCGGGTGCCACTGAAGCTTTCTTT
D: TRBD2; J: TRBJ2-2; size: .; V: TRBV7-2; CDR3: CASSRDGLAGVTGELFF; DNA: TGTGCCAGCAGCCGAGACGGTCTAGCGGGTGTAACCGGGGAGCTGTTTTTT
D: .; J: TRBJ2-2; size: .; V: TRBV4-2; CDR3: CASSHPGRSSGSTGELFF; DNA: TGTGCCAGCAGCCACCCCGGCCGTTCTTCCGGGTCCACCGGGGAGCTGTTTTTT
D: .; J: TRBJ2-7; size: .; V: TRBV19; CDR3: CASSIDHRATYEQYF; DNA: TGTGCCAGTAGTATAGATCACAGGGCGACCTACGAGCAGTACTTC
D: TRBD1; J: TRBJ1-5; size: once; V: TRBV2; CDR3: CASRRTGGDQPQHF; DNA: TGTGCCAGCAGGAGGACAGGCGGAGATCAGCCCCAGCATTTT
D: .; J: TRBJ2-6; size: few; V: TRBV5-4; CDR3: CASSQAAGANVLTF; DNA: TGTGCCAGCAGCCAGGCAGCTGGGGCCAACGTCCTGACTTTC
D: .; J: TRBJ1-1; size: .; V: TRBV7-2; CDR3: CASRSAGEAFF; DNA: TGTGCCAGCAGATCGGCGGGTGAAGCTTTCTTT
D: .; J: TRBJ1-2; size: .; V: TRBV4-3; CDR3: CASSLSGVREGYTF; DNA: TGCGCCAGCAGCTTAAGTGGGGTCCGGGAAGGCTACACCTTC
D: .; J: TRBJ2-1; size: .; V: TRBV2; CDR3: CASSMREPYNEQFF; DNA: TGTGCCAGCAGTATGAGAGAGCCCTACAATGAGCAGTTCTTC